This T cell receptor beta chain was recorded in a study of beta chain features in type 1 diabetes. The germline CDR1 and CDR2 sequences are MNHEY and SVGAGI. V dropped 8 bases and J dropped 5 bases, with 15 bases sitting between them. The CDR3 has 13 residues. In the case of this clone: Its cognate antigen is unknown.

Study outcomes and limitations: Significant though moderate, a shortening of TCRB CDR3s appeared in all four CD4+ subsets of Type 1 diabetes patients.

All of the isolated RNA was reverse transcribed, so expressed TCRB transcripts were sequenced. The protocol was immunoSEQ multiplex PCR, while the TCRdb copy is restricted to in-frame clones and leaves out a portion. The data show some 120,000 clones, 15% to 20% seen once. The clonotype originates from a man aged 18 to 30 with type 1 diabetes. The sequenced sample consisted of central memory CD4+ T cells from blood. V usage is TRBV6-5 and J usage is TRBJ2-5, with D tentatively TRBD2 (5 bases). The CDR3 DNA reads TGTGCCAGCCGCCGGGCTGGCGGGGAGACCCAGTACTTC. Translation: CASRRAGGETQYF.